These 4 T cell receptor beta chains were sequenced from one sample in a study of T cell clonality in common variable immunodeficiency. General observations from the study: Reportedly, TCR beta sequences from common variable immunodeficiency showed fewer deletions and N-nucleotide insertions.

These receptors are not linked to any known antigen. Using immunoSEQ multiplex PCR, the repertoire was profiled, and TCRdb retains in-frame clones only, with some absent. The sample is made up of approximately 29,000 clones, none counted only once. Sequenced: peripheral blood mononuclear cells. The receptor source for this set is a human donor with common variable immunodeficiency.

This clone was seen more than once but under ten times. The sequenced fragment ends 3 residues before the CDR3 boundary, so the rest is inferred from the germline J gene. This rearrangement joins TRBV19 to TRBJ2-1; 11 bases are a match to TRBD2. Germline assignment: CDR1 LNHDA and CDR2 SQIVND (reference sequence). This CDR3 is 18 amino acids long. J lost 8 bases, V lost 6 bases, and 18 bases had no gene match. The CDR3 sequence is CASSLALRTLAGGYEQFF. The sequenced part of the CDR3 DNA is TGTGCCAGTAGCCTGGCTTTAAGGACGCTAGCGGGGGGCTATGAG.

This clone was detected ten times or more. CDR3 loop: CSVEYGTFTSTDTQYF. Incomplete CDR3 DNA: TGCAGCGTTGAATATGGGACTTTCACTAGCACAGATACG. The chain couples TRBV29-1 to TRBJ2-3; maybe TRBD2 (6 bases). The missing CDR3 end, 3 residues past where the read stops, is filled in from the germline J gene. Trimming removed 2 bases at V and 0 bases at J, with 15 bases between. Germline V gives CDR1 SQVTM, CDR2 ANQGSEA. The CDR3 sequence is 16 residues long.

Concerning this clone itself: The read terminates 3 residues ahead of where the CDR3 ends, so the germline J gene completes it. V and J are TRBV2 and TRBJ2-7; TRBD2 aligns across 7 bases. The CDR3 has 15 residues. With V trimmed by 6 bases and J by 0 bases, 8 bases remained unmatched. CDR1 SNHLY and CDR2 FYNNEI come from the germline V gene. CDR3 bases read: TGTGCCAGCAGCCCCGGGGGGACGTACTCCTACGAG. Encoded protein: CASSPGGTYSYE. From start to end, the CDR3 is CASSPGGTYSYEQYF.

In the case of this clone: The sequenced fragment ends 3 residues before the CDR3 boundary, so the rest is inferred from the germline J gene. This CDR3 is also generated by other DNA sequences in the sample. The V and J genes are TRBV19 and TRBJ2-7; D not certain. CDR1 and CDR2 (germline): LNHDA, SQIVND (reference sequence). V was cut by 3 bases and J by 1 base, with 10 bases left in between. The CDR3 runs to 14 residues. The part of the CDR3 DNA that was read is TGTGCCAGTAGTATCAGGTATCCTTCCTACGAG. Protein: CASSIRYPSYE. The CDR3 in full is CASSIRYPSYEQYF.